The 15 T cell receptor beta chains reported below all come from one sample, sequenced in a study of CD8+CD57+ T cells in acquired aplastic anemia (dated by TCRdb to between 2017 and 2018). Sequencing was performed on an Illumina HiSeq 2000. Profiling of TCR beta VDJ combinations and CDR3 sequences used genomic DNA as the template. Starting from the raw public reads, TCRdb applied fastp trimming at Q25, assembled clones with MiXCR and retained in-frame beta chains. Each entry merges the rows of one CDR3 protein and shows their most common DNA and genes. In this sample the table shows over 200,000 distinct CDR3 sequences, under 65% of which occur a single time. Jointly, the top ten make up approximately 30% of the sample. Sequenced material: sorted CD4+, CD8+, or CD8+CD57+ T cells (not recorded which) from PBMCs. The receptors derive from a human donor in good health.

The J gene is TRBJ1-1, the V gene TRBV2; weak D call: TRBD1 (5 bases). In germline, CDR1 is SNHLY, CDR2 FYNNEI. The CDR3 is made up of 14 amino acids. Trimming took 6 bases from V and 1 from J, leaving 12 bases between them. The CDR3 sequence is CASSQLRGNTEAFF. The CDR3 coding sequence is TGTGCCAGCAGCCAGTTGAGGGGGAACACTGAAGCTTTCTTT.

The chain combines TRBV20-1 with TRBJ1-6; D is unresolved. This CDR3 spans 14 amino acids. Germline loops: CDR1 DFQATT, CDR2 SNEGSKA (reference sequence). Trimming removed 5 bases at V and 7 bases at J, with 15 bases between. The CDR3 reads CSARRSVVNSPLHF. CDR3 DNA sequence: TGCAGTGCTCGACGGTCGGTCGTGAATTCACCCCTCCACTTT.

The chain has TRBV19 and TRBJ2-5, with D unresolved. This CDR3 has 13 residues. CDR1 is LNHDA, CDR2 SQIVND, per germline (reference sequence). V lost 8 bases and J lost 0, with 10 bases in between. The CDR3 reads CASRAVYQETQYF. CDR3 sequence (DNA): TGTGCCAGTCGAGCCGTGTACCAAGAGACCCAGTACTTC.

This clonotype was counted a single time. CDR3 sequence reads: CASRPPTGCYEQYF. DNA of the CDR3: TGTGCCAGCAGACCCCCGACAGGGTGCTACGAGCAGTACTTC. This chain uses TRBV12-3 or TRBV12-4 with TRBJ2-7; 7 positions agree with TRBD1. Trimming cost V 6 bases and J 3 bases; bases outside gene matches: 8. The CDR3 runs to 14 residues.

This sequence joins TRBV2 and TRBJ1-1, with D maybe TRBD1 (5 bases). Trimming shortened V by 8 bases and J by 8 bases, and 15 bases separated the two germline ends. CDR1 SNHLY and CDR2 FYNNEI come from the germline V gene. The CDR3 is 12 amino acids. In DNA, the CDR3 is TGTGCCAGCCTAAGGGACCTGAGCGAAGCTTTCTTT. The encoded protein is CASLRDLSEAFF.

As to this clonotype: One base away lies a much larger clone, so this may be a sequencing read error. This rearrangement joins TRBV7-2 to TRBJ2-7; 8 bases agree with TRBD1. The CDR3 runs 13 residues. V dropped 5 bases and J dropped 2; count of bases not matched to a gene: 2. Germline V gene data show CDR1 as SGHTA and CDR2 as FQGNSA. This CDR3 is CASSTTGAYEQYF. The CDR3 DNA sequence: TGTGCCAGCAGCACGACAGGGGCCTACGAGCAGTACTTC.

In its sample, this clonotype was seen many times. The genes are TRBV6-5 and TRBJ1-2; D unresolved. Trimming removed 5 bases at V and 1 base at J, with 14 bases between. Germline assignment: CDR1 MNHEY and CDR2 SVGAGI. The CDR3 has 15 residues. The CDR3 DNA reads as TGTGCCAGCAGTACCCCTAGGAACGTTAACTATGGCTACACCTTC. As protein: CASSTPRNVNYGYTF.

This clonotype was seen more than once but under ten times. The CDR3 sequence is CATSEGQPQPQHF. DNA of the CDR3: TGTGCCACCAGTGAGGGACAGCCACAGCCCCAGCATTTT. The chain joins TRBV24-1 to TRBJ1-5; 7 bases match TRBD1. Germline CDR1 KGHDR, CDR2 SFDVKD. This CDR3 comprises 13 residues. Trimming removed 4 bases from V and 7 bases from J; junction bases left unmatched: 3.

The chain uses TRBV20-1 and TRBJ1-2, with no clear D. CDR1 and CDR2 (germline): DFQATT, SNEGSKA (reference sequence). The V and J ends lost 4 bases and 3 bases respectively, with 15 bases between them. The CDR3 runs 14 residues. CDR3 loop: CSATPFGMDYGYTF. The CDR3 DNA follows: TGCAGTGCTACCCCGTTTGGGATGGACTATGGCTACACCTTC.

This clonotype was counted between two and nine times. The V gene is TRBV24-1, the J gene TRBJ1-2; 8 bases fit TRBD1. CDR3 size: 14 residues. Losses at the gene ends were 3 bases for V and 6 bases for J; bases not matched to a gene: 5. Germline V gene data show CDR1 as KGHDR and CDR2 as SFDVKD. The CDR3 DNA sequence: TGTGCCACCAGTGATAGTTGGACAGGGAATGGCTACACCTTC. Translated, it gives CATSDSWTGNGYTF.

The chain is built from TRBV9 and TRBJ2-7, with D unresolved. The germline CDR1 and CDR2 sequences are SGDLS and YYNGEE. The CDR3 has 15 amino acids. With 0 bases removed from V and 0 bases from J, the gap between germline ends came to 10 bases. CDR3 coding DNA: TGTGCCAGCAGCGTAGCGCCAGCCTACTCCTACGAGCAGTACTTC. This encodes CASSVAPAYSYEQYF.

The chain has TRBV27 and TRBJ2-3, with 9 positions matching TRBD2. The CDR3 consists of 14 residues. V gave up 6 bases and J gave up 6 bases; unmatched junction bases: 7. Germline lookup yields CDR1 MNHEY and CDR2 SMNVEV (reference sequence). CDR3 bases: TGTGCCAGCAGACCGGGACTAGCCTGGGATACGCAGTATTTT. Translated, it gives CASRPGLAWDTQYF.

V gene TRBV4-3 combines with J gene TRBJ2-7; 13 bases fit TRBD2. This CDR3 comprises 16 residues. The germline V gene has CDR1 LGHNA and CDR2 YSLEER. V was clipped by 3 bases and J by 4 bases; unmatched bases: 6. The CDR3, as DNA: TGCGCCAGCAGCCACGGGACTAGCGGGATTGGATACGAGCAGTACTTC. Translating gives CASSHGTSGIGYEQYF.

The rearrangement uses TRBV9 and TRBJ2-1; 13 bases align to TRBD2. V was clipped by 0 bases and J by 5 bases; unmatched bases: 2. The CDR3 consists of 16 residues. Germline loops: CDR1 SGDLS, CDR2 YYNGEE. The CDR3 protein is CASSVGTSGGDNEQFF. The CDR3 bases are TGTGCCAGCAGCGTAGGAACTAGCGGGGGGGACAATGAGCAGTTCTTC.

The chain employs TRBV24-1 and TRBJ2-1, with D perhaps assigned TRBD1 or TRBD2 (5 bases each). CDR1 is KGHDR, CDR2 SFDVKD, per germline. V dropped 3 bases and J dropped 6 bases, with 14 bases sitting between them. The CDR3 contains 15 residues. The CDR3 bases are TGTGCCACCAGTGATCCGGGGACGGCCTTCAATGAGCAGTTCTTC. It encodes CATSDPGTAFNEQFF.